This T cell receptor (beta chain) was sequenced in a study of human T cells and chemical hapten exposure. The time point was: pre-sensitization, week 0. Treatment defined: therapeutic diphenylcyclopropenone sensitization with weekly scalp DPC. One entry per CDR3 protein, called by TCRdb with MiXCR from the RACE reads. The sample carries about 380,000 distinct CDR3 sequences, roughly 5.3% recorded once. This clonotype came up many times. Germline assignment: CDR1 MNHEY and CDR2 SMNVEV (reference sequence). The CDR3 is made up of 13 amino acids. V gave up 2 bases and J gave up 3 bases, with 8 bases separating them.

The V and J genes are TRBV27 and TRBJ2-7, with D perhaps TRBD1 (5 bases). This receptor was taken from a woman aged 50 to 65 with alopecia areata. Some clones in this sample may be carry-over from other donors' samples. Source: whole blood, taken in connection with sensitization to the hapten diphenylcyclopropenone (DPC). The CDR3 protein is CASSLLDSYEQYF. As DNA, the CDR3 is TGTGCCAGCAGTTTACTCGACAGCTACGAGCAGTACTTC.